These T cell receptor beta chains were read from a single sample in a study of T-cell memory formation after mild COVID-19. One entry per CDR3 protein, called by TCRdb with MiXCR from the 5' RACE reads. Here the sample spans roughly 500,000 distinct CDR3 sequences, about a fifth being singletons. Source material: PBMCs or a T cell subset sorted from them (not recorded which). The receptors shown here come from an adult woman who had mild COVID-19 (a few samples of this study predate the infection). Cell type and time point are not known. Each CDR3 is given with its conserved first and last residue. Clone size is stated in some rows and not others, as once, few, many or a class when expanded.

. TRBV7-2 14 CASSPGRGNQPQHF
. TRBV11-3 15 CASRPTQGPTDTQYF
. TRBV2 13 CASNKVSGYEQYF
. TRBV7-6 14 CASSLAGPAGKLFF
. TRBV10-3 19 CAISGTSGALPRGQETQYF
. TRBV2 13 CASRLPRQETQYF
. TRBV14 20 CASSQDLPSGRTFSYNEQFF
few TRBV5-1 17 CASSLGPLAGVGETQYF
few TRBV24-1 14 CATSDSRQSYGYTF
few TRBV27 14 CASSYRGPNTEAFF
. TRBV6-6 15 CASRRDINSNQPQHF
. TRBV24-1 13 CATSDPTADTQYF
. TRBV3-1 16 CASSVRQIAAKNIQYF
. TRBV7-2 16 CASSLAFDRSGNTIYF
. TRBV20-1 11 CSVTRRTEAFF
few TRBV6-2/TRBV6-3 13 CASSYPGTDRRVF
. TRBV24-1 14 CATRGSGGDNEQFF
many TRBV30 12 CAWMHSYNEQFF
few TRBV4-2 13 CASSQDVLKPQHF
few TRBV9 15 CASSAGETSTDTQYF
few TRBV5-1 15 CASSSVGGHGTEAFF
. TRBV5-1 14 CASRGTLRVHEQYF
. TRBV10-3 15 CAISEAGTVSNEQFF
few TRBV10-3 15 CAISESSRSPNEQFF
few TRBV7-3 15 CASSLSGEALGGYTF